Following are 20 T cell receptor beta chains from one sample sequenced in a study of cytomegalovirus exposure and HLA in healthy donors. The PCR made use of 60 Vbeta and 13 Jbeta primers. Sequencing was performed with immunoSEQ multiplex PCR; in TCRdb, only in-frame clones are kept and a portion is missing. The sample includes tens of thousands of clones, about 9.4% of them seen just once. The sequencing sample was made of PBMCs. Receptors were obtained from a man between 60 and 70 years old in good health and CMV-seropositive.

There are a few counts of this clone. The chain couples TRBV5-1 to TRBJ1-5, with TRBD1 matching 7 bases. The CDR3 has 13 residues. With V trimmed by 0 bases and J by 7 bases, 1 base remained unmatched. Germline CDR1 and CDR2: SGHRS and YFSETQ. CDR3: CASSLAGGQPQHF. The CDR3 DNA follows: TGCGCCAGCAGCTTGGCAGGGGGGCAGCCCCAGCATTTT.

For this clone: One junction end disagrees with the germline gene, perhaps due to a read error. The J gene is TRBJ1-3, the V gene TRBV30, with D hard to call. This CDR3 region has 12 residues. Germline-derived CDR1 and CDR2 are GTSNPN and SVGIG (reference sequence). DNA of the CDR3: TGTGCATGGAAGAGGTCTGGAAACAACATATATTTT. It encodes CAWKRSGNNIYF.

The CDR3 sequence is CASSTGGVSTDTQYF. The DNA for the CDR3 is TGTGCCAGCAGTACAGGGGGCGTTAGCACAGATACGCAGTATTTT. The chain couples TRBV28 to TRBJ2-3; 9 bases align to TRBD1. The V and J ends lost 5 bases and 0 bases, in that order; junction bases with no gene match: 3. Germline assignment: CDR1 MDHEN and CDR2 SYDVKM. The CDR3 has 15 residues.

This clone was seen a few times. The rearrangement joins TRBV28 to TRBJ1-1; perhaps TRBD1 as D (6 bases). V was clipped by 7 bases and J by 3 bases, with 18 bases between them. The CDR3 totals 15 residues. Germline assignment: CDR1 MDHEN and CDR2 SYDVKM. The CDR3 sequence: CASTPTGLMDTEAFF. The CDR3 DNA reads TGTGCCAGCACCCCAACAGGGCTTATGGACACTGAAGCTTTCTTT.

Only a few counts were recorded for this clone. The rearrangement links TRBV4-1 to TRBJ1-2; no clear D gene. V was pared by 0 bases and J by 4 bases, with 15 bases between. This CDR3 region has 16 residues. The germline gives CDR1 MGHRA, CDR2 YSYEKL. The CDR3 here is CASSQDLGGSRYGYTF. DNA for the CDR3: TGCGCCAGCAGCCAAGATCTTGGCGGTTCCCGCTATGGCTACACCTTC.

The V and J genes are TRBV7-9 and TRBJ2-7, with a possible D match to TRBD2 (6 bases). V dropped 5 bases and J dropped 5 bases, with 19 bases sitting between them. The germline V gene encodes CDR1 SEHNR and CDR2 FQNEAQ (reference sequence). CDR3 length: 15 residues. CDR3 DNA sequence: TGTGCCAGCAGCAACGGAGGGATCTTTCCCCACGAGCAGTACGTC. Translation: CASSNGGIFPHEQYV.

A few counts support this clone. The rearrangement joins TRBV18 to TRBJ1-4, with TRBD1 matching 7 bases. This CDR3 comprises 15 residues. The V gene's germline CDR1 is KGHSH and CDR2 LQKENI. The trim removed 3 bases at V and 7 bases at J, leaving 8 bases unmatched. The CDR3 DNA reads as TGTGCCAGCTCACCCCGCGAGGGGGCGGGTGAAAAACTGTTTTTT. This encodes CASSPREGAGEKLFF.

This clone was picked up a small number of times. The rearrangement joins TRBV15 to TRBJ2-3; 9 nucleotides line up with TRBD1. This CDR3 spans 15 amino acids. In germline, CDR1 is LNHNV, CDR2 YYDKDF (reference sequence). The V gene end was trimmed by 1 base and the J gene end by 3 bases; junction bases not matched to a gene: 2. CDR3 region: CATSRAGQGTDTQYF. CDR3 coding DNA: TGTGCCACCAGCAGAGCGGGACAGGGAACAGATACGCAGTATTTT.

This chain links TRBV28 with TRBJ1-5, with 9 bases identical to TRBD1. The CDR3 runs to 15 residues. Per germline, CDR1 MDHEN and CDR2 SYDVKM. Trimming cost V 0 bases and J 4 bases; bases outside gene matches: 1. The CDR3 coding sequence is TGTGCCAGCAGTTTATGGGACAGGGGTAATCAGCCCCAGCATTTT. Protein sequence: CASSLWDRGNQPQHF. The full variable domain, in which reference TRBV28 and TRBJ1-5 provide the parts outside the CDR3, is DVKVTQSSRYLVKRTGEKVFLECVQDMDHENMFWYRQDPGLGLRLIYFSYDVKMKEKGDIPEGYSVSREKKERFSLILESASTNQTSMYLCASSLWDRGNQPQHFGDGTRLSIL.

This clone was seen more than once but under ten times. J is TRBJ2-2 and V is TRBV5-4, with TRBD2 as a possible D gene (5 bases). Trimming removed 1 base at V and 0 bases at J, with 16 bases between. This CDR3 spans 18 amino acids. Germline CDR1 is SGHNT and CDR2 is YYREEE (reference sequence). The CDR3 reads CASSLTRKTIANTGELFF. Written as DNA, the CDR3 is TGTGCCAGCAGCTTGACGAGGAAGACTATCGCGAACACCGGGGAGCTGTTTTTT.

The chain recombines TRBV2 with TRBJ1-6, with D maybe TRBD1 (6 bases). CDR3 length: 13 amino acids. Trimming took 10 bases from V and 10 from J, leaving 17 bases between them. CDR1 SNHLY and CDR2 FYNNEI come from the germline V gene. CDR3 nucleotide sequence: TGTGCCACCTACAGGGCTTCAGGATCACCCCTCCACTTT. Residues: CATYRASGSPLHF.

The J gene is TRBJ2-7, the V gene TRBV6-6; weak D call: TRBD1 (6 bases). The V gene's germline CDR1 is MNHNY and CDR2 SVGAGI (reference sequence). CDR3 size: 13 residues. V was clipped by 6 bases and J by 6 bases, with 15 bases between them. The CDR3 DNA follows: TGTGCCAGCAGCGCATCAGGGGCAGGCGAGCAGTACTTC. Translation: CASSASGAGEQYF.

The genes are TRBV7-9 and TRBJ1-1; TRBD1 aligns across 10 bases. The CDR3 has 15 amino acids. Germline V gives CDR1 SEHNR, CDR2 FQNEAQ (reference sequence). Losses at the gene ends were 1 base for V and 6 bases for J; bases not matched to a gene: 5. CDR3 protein: CASSLVGGQGAEAFF. DNA for the CDR3: TGTGCCAGCAGCTTAGTAGGCGGACAGGGGGCTGAAGCTTTCTTT.

This clone was observed a handful of times. V usage is TRBV4-1 and J usage is TRBJ2-2; 7 bases match TRBD1. The CDR3 runs to 16 residues. CDR1 MGHRA and CDR2 YSYEKL come from the germline V gene. Germline trimming cut 1 base from V and 4 bases from J; bases unmatched to any gene: 6. In DNA, the CDR3 is TGCGCCAGCAGCCAAGTAGGGGGCGTCGCCACCGGGGAGCTGTTTTTT. Translated: CASSQVGGVATGELFF.

The rearrangement uses TRBV9 and TRBJ2-3; 10 positions match TRBD2. This CDR3 is 15 amino acids long. The V and J ends lost 3 bases and 1 base, in that order; junction bases with no gene match: 2. Germline V gene lookup returns CDR1 SGDLS and CDR2 YYNGEE. The CDR3 DNA is TGTGCCAGCAGCGCAACTAGCGGGGGCACAGATACGCAGTATTTT. It encodes CASSATSGGTDTQYF.

In this sample, this clone turned up a few times. In DNA form, the CDR3 reads TGCGCCAGCACGACACCCCAGCGGACCTACGAGCAGTACTTC. Protein sequence: CASTTPQRTYEQYF. The chain couples TRBV5-1 to TRBJ2-7; D may be TRBD2 (5 bases). Germline V CDR1 and CDR2: SGHRS, YFSETQ. The V end lost 6 bases, the J end lost 2 bases, and 15 bases lay between the germline ends. The CDR3 runs to 14 residues.

This clone occurred once. The chain uses TRBV2 and TRBJ2-5, with 8 bases that match TRBD2. Germline loops: CDR1 SNHLY, CDR2 FYNNEI. This CDR3 comprises 15 residues. V lost 4 bases, J lost 5 bases, and 9 bases stayed unmatched. The CDR3, as DNA: TGTGCCAGCAGTGGAAGCGGGAGACGGGGGGAGACCCAGTACTTC. Amino acid sequence: CASSGSGRRGETQYF.

The chain carries TRBV5-6 and TRBJ1-6; D is undetermined. V was trimmed by 5 bases and J by 13 bases, leaving 13 bases between them. Germline values: CDR1 SGHDT, CDR2 YYEEEE. CDR3 length: 12 amino acids. This CDR3 is CASSFRSGPLHF. In DNA, the CDR3 is TGTGCCAGCAGTTTTCGGAGTGGGCCCCTCCACTTT.

The rearrangement links TRBV2 to TRBJ2-1; 11 bases map to TRBD2. The CDR3 length is 16 residues. CDR1 SNHLY and CDR2 FYNNEI come from the germline V gene. V was pared by 4 bases and J by 3 bases, with 5 bases of the junction left unmatched. The CDR3 DNA reads as TGTGCCAGCAGTGTTCCCCTAGCGGGAGGCTACAATGAGCAGTTCTTC. It is translated as CASSVPLAGGYNEQFF.

This clone occurred a few times. J is TRBJ2-5 and V is TRBV21-1; the D call in the table, TRBD1, was not verified against the DNA. TRBV21-1 is reported as a pseudogene. This CDR3 spans 15 amino acids. CDR3 in DNA: TGTGCCAGCAGCAAATGGACAGGGGGGGAAGAGACCCAGTACTTC. Its translation is CASSKWTGGEETQYF.